This TCR beta chain appears in the sequencing data of a study of blood T cell repertoires in COVID-19. Study context: From T cells, B-cell-depleted T cells, or PBMCs came the material, which was cDNA or gDNA.

Germline V gene data show CDR1 as MNHEY and CDR2 as SMNVEV (reference sequence). J lost 2 bases, V lost 8 bases, and 8 bases had no gene match. The CDR3 runs to 14 residues. Across over 20 US areas, participants ranged in age from about 18 to 100 years. Categorization into cohorts depended on clinical history that participants reported. In the original workflow: From reference gene primer amplification, estimates of nucleated cell counts were derived. Repertoires were generated with immunoSEQ multiplex PCR, while TCRdb's copy carries only in-frame clones and drops some. V and J calls plus clone size are reproduced from that table; the DNA served to infer D and trimming. Of some 160,000 clones detected, roughly 84% appear once; the ten largest clones hold approximately 8%.

The chain links TRBV27 to TRBJ2-7, with 8 bases identical to TRBD2. This sequence originates from a woman aged 45-65 years who had recovered from COVID-19. Sequencing was performed on PBMCs or T cells enriched from blood (not recorded which). DNA of the CDR3: TGTGCCAGCGCGCCGACTAGCGCTACCTACGAGCAGTACTTC. This sequence encodes CASAPTSATYEQYF.